This note documents a single TCR beta chain sequence. Its specificity is unknown. Ten milliliters of peripheral blood were drawn from each donor. Sample-barcoded 5' priming and a J-beta primer mix drove a second PCR of roughly 7 to 11 cycles. Tagging of each cDNA molecule was performed by a template-switch adaptor with 12 random nucleotides. TCRdb reprocessed the 5' RACE reads with MiXCR, giving one entry per CDR3 protein. The data hold hundreds of thousands of distinct CDR3 sequences, with around two fifths observed a single time. The entry originates in a study of blood T cells in healthy people across ages. Study findings and constraints: Comparison with aged donors showed that long-lived donors had more naive CD4+ cells and higher diversity.

Trimming took off 1 base at V and 9 bases at J, with 13 bases between the two ends. CDR1 is SGHDN, CDR2 FVKESK, per germline. This CDR3 has 14 amino acids. Specimen: blood. This TCR was recovered from a man in his sixties in good health. This sequence joins TRBV14 and TRBJ2-1; D tentatively fits TRBD1 or TRBD2 (6 bases each). The CDR3 here is CASSQGTGAGEQFF. The CDR3 DNA follows: TGTGCCAGCAGCCAAGGTACGGGGGCCGGTGAGCAGTTCTTC.